One sample yielded the 24 T cell receptor beta chains listed below, sequenced in a study of T cell repertoires in cytomegalovirus infection. Antigens for these TCRs are unknown. TCRdb reanalysed the reads using MiXCR and keeps one entry per CDR3 protein. The table shows 830,000 or so distinct CDR3 sequences, with 30% to 35% occurring only once. Sequenced material: cultured CD8+ T cells from PBMCs, taken from culture after CMV antigen stimulation. These receptors all stem from a human donor in good health (CMV status not recorded). Some clones in this sample may be carry-over from other donors' samples.

The V call is TRBV4-2, the J call TRBJ1-4; D is undetermined. Germline V gene data show CDR1 as LGHNA and CDR2 as YNFKEQ. This CDR3 has 14 amino acids. Trimming pared 2 bases from V and 6 bases from J, leaving 10 bases between. The CDR3 nucleotides read TGTGCCAGCAGCCAATACTCGGTTGATGAAAAACTGTTTTTT. Translation: CASSQYSVDEKLFF.

This clonotype was recorded a few times. The chain recombines TRBV12-3 or TRBV12-4 with TRBJ2-2; 7 bases are a match to TRBD2. The CDR3 runs 17 residues. J lost 4 bases, V lost 7 bases, and 15 bases had no gene match. The CDR3 bases are TGTGCCAGCACCATTATCCGGGGGAGGGAGAGCACCGGGGAGCTGTTTTTT. It encodes CASTIIRGRESTGELFF.

This chain links TRBV24-1 with TRBJ2-1, with unresolved D. Germline V gene data show CDR1 as KGHDR and CDR2 as SFDVKD. The V end was cut by 3 bases, the J end by 2 bases, with 16 bases between. This CDR3 is built from 17 residues. The CDR3 loop reads CATSDPDRKTPYNEQFF. DNA for the CDR3: TGTGCCACCAGTGATCCAGATAGGAAAACGCCCTACAATGAGCAGTTCTTC.

This chain joins TRBV7-9 and TRBJ2-5, with 7 bases aligning to TRBD1. The CDR3 runs 13 residues. Trimming took 5 bases from V and 2 from J; bases not matched to a gene: 2. Looked up from germline, CDR1 is SEHNR and CDR2 is FQNEAQ (reference sequence). The CDR3 nucleotides read TGTGCCAGCAGCGTACAGGGGCAAGAGACCCAGTACTTC. Translating it yields CASSVQGQETQYF.

The chain joins TRBV5-4 to TRBJ2-7, with 8 bases lining up with TRBD1. This CDR3 region has 13 residues. Trimming took 0 bases from V and 6 from J; bases not matched to a gene: 2. Germline assignment: CDR1 SGHNT and CDR2 YYREEE (reference sequence). The CDR3 DNA sequence: TGTGCCAGCAGCTTGGAGACAGGGGCCGAGCAGTACTTC. This translates into CASSLETGAEQYF.

V usage is TRBV28 and J usage is TRBJ2-1; D may be TRBD1 or TRBD2 (5 bases each). V gave up 4 bases and J gave up 6 bases, with 19 bases separating them. Germline V gives CDR1 MDHEN, CDR2 SYDVKM. This CDR3 has 16 amino acids. CDR3 in DNA: TGTGCCAGCAGTTGGACCGGGGCCCCGGCTAGCAATGAGCAGTTCTTC. It translates to CASSWTGAPASNEQFF.

This clonotype was counted only a few times. V gene TRBV7-9 combines with J gene TRBJ2-2; D is possibly TRBD2 (7 bases). Trimming shortened V by 3 bases and J by 11 bases, and 13 bases separated the two germline ends. Germline CDR1 and CDR2: SEHNR and FQNEAQ (reference sequence). The CDR3 has 13 amino acids. The chain's CDR3 is CASSFWEGHELFF. The CDR3 DNA sequence: TGTGCCAGCAGCTTTTGGGAGGGACACGAGCTGTTTTTT.

V gene TRBV7-4 combines with J gene TRBJ1-5; D ambiguous. V shed 5 bases and J shed 4 bases, with 12 bases lying between them. The CDR3 spans 14 residues. CDR1 is SGHVT and CDR2 is SQSDAQ in the germline V gene. The CDR3 DNA reads as TGTGCCAGCAGCAAAGCGGGAGATAATCAGCCCCAGCATTTT. Amino acids: CASSKAGDNQPQHF.

This chain connects TRBV6-2 or TRBV6-3 to TRBJ2-1; 11 nucleotides match TRBD2. The V gene end was trimmed by 4 bases and the J gene end by 5 bases; junction bases not matched to a gene: 7. CDR3 length equals 16 residues. Germline V gene data show CDR1 as MNHEY and CDR2 as SVGEGT. The CDR3 reads CASSSAGLAGHNEQFF. Written as DNA, the CDR3 is TGTGCCAGCAGTTCGGCAGGACTAGCGGGTCACAATGAGCAGTTCTTC.

This chain uses TRBV7-9 with TRBJ1-5, with D possibly being TRBD1 (6 bases). CDR1 is SEHNR, CDR2 FQNEAQ, per germline (reference sequence). This CDR3 contains 15 residues. Deletions cut 1 base from V and 4 bases from J, with 11 bases between. The CDR3 is CASSLGYRENQPQHF. CDR3 DNA sequence: TGTGCCAGCAGCTTAGGGTACAGGGAAAATCAGCCCCAGCATTTT.

This clonotype came up a few times. The rearrangement uses TRBV6-1 and TRBJ2-5; a weak D match, TRBD1 (6 bases). The CDR3 sequence is 15 residues long. Trimming cost V 1 base and J 1 base, with 10 bases left between them. Germline CDR1 is MNHNS and CDR2 is SASEGT. The CDR3 sequence is CASSEVRQVQETQYF. DNA of the CDR3: TGTGCCAGCAGTGAAGTTAGACAGGTCCAAGAGACCCAGTACTTC.

The J gene is TRBJ1-6, the V gene TRBV5-4, with a tentative D call TRBD1 (5 bases). V was cut by 1 base and J by 4 bases, with 9 bases left in between. Per germline, CDR1 SGHNT and CDR2 YYREEE (reference sequence). This CDR3 is 15 amino acids long. The CDR3, as DNA: TGTGCCAGCAGCTTGACAGACAGTTATAATTCACCCCTCCACTTT. Protein sequence: CASSLTDSYNSPLHF.

The J gene is TRBJ1-3, the V gene TRBV4-3, with no clear D. CDR3 length: 15 amino acids. Trimming cost V 6 bases and J 0 bases, with 12 bases left between them. Germline V gene data show CDR1 as LGHNA and CDR2 as YSLEER. DNA for the CDR3: TGCGCCAGCAGTCACGAAGCGGACTCTGGAAACACCATATATTTT. This encodes CASSHEADSGNTIYF.

The rearrangement uses TRBV5-4 and TRBJ2-1, with TRBD2 identical over 10 bases. CDR3 length equals 11 residues. V lost 9 bases to trimming and J lost 14 bases; unmatched junction nucleotides: 8. Germline V lookup: CDR1 SGHNT, CDR2 YYREEE (reference sequence). The CDR3: CAILAGERKFF. The DNA for the CDR3 is TGTGCCATCCTAGCGGGGGAACGAAAGTTCTTC.

This rearrangement joins TRBV28 to TRBJ2-7, with 7 nucleotides matching TRBD2. With 3 bases clipped from V and 0 bases from J, the junction kept 5 bases outside the gene matches. This CDR3 spans 15 amino acids. Germline V gene sequence: CDR1 MDHEN, CDR2 SYDVKM. CDR3 nucleotide sequence: TGTGCCAGCAGTTTTGGGGGGGGTGGCTCCTACGAGCAGTACTTC. Protein product: CASSFGGGGSYEQYF.

This chain uses TRBV27 with TRBJ2-1; D is uncertain. The V end was cut by 3 bases, the J end by 5 bases, with 23 bases between. This CDR3 contains 18 residues. The V gene's germline CDR1 is MNHEY and CDR2 SMNVEV (reference sequence). The CDR3, as DNA: TGTGCCAGCAGTTTCATTCCTCTCGGCAACTCCCTCCACAATGAGCAGTTCTTC. Translated: CASSFIPLGNSLHNEQFF.

Note on this clonotype: One junction end disagrees with the germline gene, perhaps due to a read error. The chain has TRBV6-2 or TRBV6-3 and TRBJ2-1; 14 nucleotides match TRBD2. The CDR3 contains 15 residues. Germline CDR1 reads MNHEY; CDR2 reads SVGEGT. The CDR3 bases are TGTGCCAACAGTCCGACTAGCGGGGGGGCAAATGAGCAGTTCTTC. It codes for CANSPTSGGANEQFF.

The gene calls are TRBV5-4 and TRBJ2-5; D not certain. Per germline, CDR1 SGHNT and CDR2 YYREEE (reference sequence). This CDR3 has 16 residues. The V and J ends lost 1 base and 5 bases respectively, with 18 bases between them. CDR3: CASSLLGSWFVETQYF. The CDR3 nucleotides are TGTGCCAGCAGCTTGTTAGGTAGTTGGTTTGTGGAGACCCAGTACTTC. The variable domain in full, completed from reference TRBV5-4 and TRBJ2-5, reads ETGVTQSPTHLIKTRGQQVTLRCSSQSGHNTVSWYQQALGQGPQFIFQYYREEENGRGNFPPRFSGLQFPNYSSELNVNALELDDSALYLCASSLLGSWFVETQYFGPGTRLLVL.

V is TRBV6-4 and J is TRBJ1-1; D is uncertain. The germline V gene has CDR1 MRHNA and CDR2 SNTAGT. V dropped 3 bases and J dropped 1 base, with 12 bases sitting between them. The CDR3 loop spans 15 amino acids. In DNA form, the CDR3 reads TGTGCCAGCAGTGAGTGGGCTGGTGGGAACACTGAAGCTTTCTTT. Amino acid sequence: CASSEWAGGNTEAFF.

Ten or more counts support this clonotype. The chain uses TRBV10-3 and TRBJ1-2; 9 nucleotides agree with TRBD1. The V segment lost 10 bases and the J segment 4 bases; nucleotides outside the gene matches: 10. CDR3 length: 14 amino acids. Germline V gives CDR1 ENHRY, CDR2 SYGVKD. The CDR3 protein is CATTGTGNRYGYTF. The CDR3 coding sequence is TGTGCCACTACCGGGACAGGGAATCGCTATGGCTACACCTTC.

The rearrangement uses TRBV7-3 and TRBJ2-3, with 9 bases lining up with TRBD1. Unmatched junction bases numbered 13, after V lost 2 bases and J lost 4 bases. The germline gives CDR1 SGHTA, CDR2 FQGTGA. This CDR3 is 18 amino acids long. This CDR3 reads CASSLPVTGTGSSDTQYF. CDR3 coding DNA: TGTGCCAGCAGCTTACCGGTAACCGGGACAGGGAGCTCAGATACGCAGTATTTT.

The chain combines TRBV20-1 with TRBJ2-7; TRBD2 matches 10 bases. Germline V gene data show CDR1 as DFQATT and CDR2 as SNEGSKA (reference sequence). The CDR3 runs to 14 residues. V trimming: 5 bases; J trimming: 3 bases; junction bases outside the gene matches: 7. Here the CDR3 reads CSAGPSGGYYEQYV. DNA for the CDR3: TGCAGTGCTGGTCCTAGCGGGGGCTACTACGAGCAGTACGTC.

This rearrangement joins TRBV9 to TRBJ2-2; tentatively, D is TRBD1 or TRBD2 (6 bases each). CDR1 and CDR2 from the germline V gene are SGDLS and YYNGEE. This CDR3 region has 16 residues. V lost 3 bases, J lost 3 bases, and 15 bases lay in between. The DNA for the CDR3 is TGTGCCAGCAGCGCGGGGGCGGGGATAGACACCGGGGAGCTGTTTTTT. Translated: CASSAGAGIDTGELFF. The variable domain in full, completed from reference TRBV9 and TRBJ2-2, reads DSGVTQTPKHLITATGQRVTLRCSPRSGDLSVYWYQQSLDQGLQFLIQYYNGEERAKGNILERFSAQQFPDLHSELNLSSLELGDSALYFCASSAGAGIDTGELFFGEGSRLTVL.

This rearrangement joins TRBV7-4 to TRBJ2-5; TRBD2 might be the D (6 bases). The CDR3 loop spans 13 amino acids. The V end lost 5 bases, the J end lost 6 bases, and 13 bases lay between the germline ends. CDR1 and CDR2 (germline): SGHVT, SQSDAQ. The CDR3 DNA reads TGTGCCAGCAGCGGCGGGACCCGGAAGACCCAGTACTTC. Amino acids: CASSGGTRKTQYF.